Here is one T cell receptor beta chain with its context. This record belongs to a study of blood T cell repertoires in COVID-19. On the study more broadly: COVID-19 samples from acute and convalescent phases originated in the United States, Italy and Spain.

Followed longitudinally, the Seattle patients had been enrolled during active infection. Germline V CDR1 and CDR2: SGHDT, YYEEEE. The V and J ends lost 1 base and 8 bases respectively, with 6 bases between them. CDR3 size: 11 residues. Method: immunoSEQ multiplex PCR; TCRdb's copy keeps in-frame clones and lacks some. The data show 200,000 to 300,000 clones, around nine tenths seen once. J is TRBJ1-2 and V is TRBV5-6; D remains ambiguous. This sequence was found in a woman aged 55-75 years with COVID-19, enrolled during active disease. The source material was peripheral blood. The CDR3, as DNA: TGTGCCAGCAGCTTGAACAGAGGCTACACCTTC. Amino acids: CASSLNRGYTF.